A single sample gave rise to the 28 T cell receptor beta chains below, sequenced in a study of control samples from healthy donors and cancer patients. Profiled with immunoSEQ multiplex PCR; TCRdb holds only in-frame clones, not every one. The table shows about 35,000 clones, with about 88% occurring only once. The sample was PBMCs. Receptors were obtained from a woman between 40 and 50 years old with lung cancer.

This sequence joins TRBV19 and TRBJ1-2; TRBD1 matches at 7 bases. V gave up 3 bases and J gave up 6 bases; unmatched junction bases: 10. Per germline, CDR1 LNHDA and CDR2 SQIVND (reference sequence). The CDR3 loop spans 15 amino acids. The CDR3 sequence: CASSMRGRLRDGYTF. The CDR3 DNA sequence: TGTGCCAGTAGTATGAGGGGGCGCCTTAGGGATGGCTACACCTTC.

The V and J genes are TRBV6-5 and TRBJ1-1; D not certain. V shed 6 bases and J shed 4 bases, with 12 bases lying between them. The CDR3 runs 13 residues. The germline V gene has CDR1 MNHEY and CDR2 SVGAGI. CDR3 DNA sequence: TGTGCCAGCAGATCAGAGGTTTTCACTGAAGCTTTCTTT. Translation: CASRSEVFTEAFF.

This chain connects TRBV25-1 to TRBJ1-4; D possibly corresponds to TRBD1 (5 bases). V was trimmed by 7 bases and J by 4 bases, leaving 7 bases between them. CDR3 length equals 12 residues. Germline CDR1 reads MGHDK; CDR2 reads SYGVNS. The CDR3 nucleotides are TGTGCCAGCACCCAGGGTAATGAAAAACTGTTTTTT. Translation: CASTQGNEKLFF.

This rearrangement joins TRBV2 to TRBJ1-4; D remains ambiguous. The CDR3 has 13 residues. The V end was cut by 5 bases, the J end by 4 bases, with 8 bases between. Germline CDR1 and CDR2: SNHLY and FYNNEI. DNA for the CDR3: TGTGCCAGCAGTACCGGATTTAATGAAAAACTGTTTTTT. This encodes CASSTGFNEKLFF.

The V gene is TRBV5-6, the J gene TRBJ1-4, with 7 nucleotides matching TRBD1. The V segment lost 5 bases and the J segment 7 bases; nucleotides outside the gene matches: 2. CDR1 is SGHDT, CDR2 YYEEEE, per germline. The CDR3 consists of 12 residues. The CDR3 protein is CASSWDSEKLFF. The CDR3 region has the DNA TGTGCCAGCAGTTGGGACAGTGAAAAACTGTTTTTT.

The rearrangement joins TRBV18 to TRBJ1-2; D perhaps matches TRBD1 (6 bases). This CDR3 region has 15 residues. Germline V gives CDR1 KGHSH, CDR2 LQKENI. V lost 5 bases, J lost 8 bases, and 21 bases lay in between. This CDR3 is CASSTTQDRGAGYTF. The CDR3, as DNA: TGTGCCAGCTCAACTACCCAGGACCGGGGGGCGGGCTACACCTTC.

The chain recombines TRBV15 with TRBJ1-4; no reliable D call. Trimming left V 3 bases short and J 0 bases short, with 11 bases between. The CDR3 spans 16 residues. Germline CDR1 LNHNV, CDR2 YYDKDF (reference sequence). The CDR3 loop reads CATSRGPKATNEKLFF. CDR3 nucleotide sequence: TGTGCCACCAGCAGGGGCCCTAAAGCAACTAATGAAAAACTGTTTTTT. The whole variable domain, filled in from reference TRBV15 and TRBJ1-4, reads DAMVIQNPRYQVTQFGKPVTLSCSQTLNHNVMYWYQQKSSQAPKLLFHYYDKDFNNEADTPDNFQSRRPNTSFCFLDIRSPGLGDTAMYLCATSRGPKATNEKLFFGSGTQLSVL.

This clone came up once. In DNA, the CDR3 is TGTGCCAGCAGCACCGCAGCCTACTCCTACGAGCAGTACTTC. This encodes CASSTAAYSYEQYF. The V call is TRBV7-3, the J call TRBJ2-7; D not resolved. The CDR3 totals 14 residues. Trimming took off 5 bases at V and 0 bases at J, with 11 bases between the two ends. The germline V gene has CDR1 SGHTA and CDR2 FQGTGA. The complete variable domain, with remaining parts taken from reference TRBV7-3 and TRBJ2-7, reads GAGVSQTPSNKVTEKGKYVELRCDPISGHTALYWYRQSLGQGPEFLIYFQGTGAADDSGLPNDRFFAVRPEGSVSTLKIQRTERGDSAVYLCASSTAAYSYEQYFGPGTRLTVT.

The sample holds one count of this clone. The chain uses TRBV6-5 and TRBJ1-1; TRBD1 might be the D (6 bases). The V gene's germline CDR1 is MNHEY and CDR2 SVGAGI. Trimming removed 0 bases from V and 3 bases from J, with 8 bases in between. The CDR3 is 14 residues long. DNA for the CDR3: TGTGCCAGCAGTTACTCGGAGGGGGACACTGAAGCTTTCTTT. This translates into CASSYSEGDTEAFF.

CDR3 nucleotide sequence: TGTGCCATCAGTGAGTCGACTAACTATGGCTACACCTTC. Encoded protein: CAISESTNYGYTF. The chain employs TRBV10-3 and TRBJ1-2; D unresolved. From germline, CDR1 is ENHRY and CDR2 SYGVKD. CDR3 length: 13 amino acids. Trimming cost V 0 bases and J 0 bases, with 2 bases left between them.

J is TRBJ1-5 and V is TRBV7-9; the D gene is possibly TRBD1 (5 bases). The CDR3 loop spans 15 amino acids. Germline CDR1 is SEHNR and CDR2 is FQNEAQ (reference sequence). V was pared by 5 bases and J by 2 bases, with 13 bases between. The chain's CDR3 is CASSPGGWGNQPQHF. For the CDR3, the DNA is TGTGCCAGCAGCCCGGGGGGGTGGGGCAATCAGCCCCAGCATTTT.

The DNA for the CDR3 is TGCAGCGTTGATGGACAGGAGGACTATGGCTACACCTTC. Residues: CSVDGQEDYGYTF. V gene TRBV29-1 combines with J gene TRBJ1-2; 7 nucleotides agree with TRBD1. Germline-derived CDR1 and CDR2 are SQVTM and ANQGSEA. This CDR3 spans 13 amino acids. J lost 3 bases, V lost 3 bases, and 4 bases had no gene match.

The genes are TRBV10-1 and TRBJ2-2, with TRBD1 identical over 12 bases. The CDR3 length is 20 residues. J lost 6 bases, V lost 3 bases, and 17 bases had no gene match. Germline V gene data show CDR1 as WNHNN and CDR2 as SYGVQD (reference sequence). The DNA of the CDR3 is TGCGCCAGCAGTGATAGGGGGACAGGGGGCGTCCCCGATCGTGCCGGGGAGCTGTTTTTT. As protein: CASSDRGTGGVPDRAGELFF.

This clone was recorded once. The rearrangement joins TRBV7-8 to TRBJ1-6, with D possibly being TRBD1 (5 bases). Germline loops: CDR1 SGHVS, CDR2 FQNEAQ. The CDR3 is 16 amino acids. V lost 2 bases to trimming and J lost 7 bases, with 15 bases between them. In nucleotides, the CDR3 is TGTGCCAGCAGCTTACCCCAAAGCGGGGGGAATTCACCCCTCCACTTT. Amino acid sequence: CASSLPQSGGNSPLHF.

CDR3 DNA: TGTGCCAGCAGTGAAAGGGGCGGAGGGGCATATGGCTACACCTTC. This gives the protein CASSERGGGAYGYTF. This chain uses TRBV6-1 with TRBJ1-2; the D gene is possibly TRBD1 (5 bases). This CDR3 spans 15 amino acids. Germline V lookup: CDR1 MNHNS, CDR2 SASEGT. Trimming left V 2 bases short and J 5 bases short, with 15 bases between.

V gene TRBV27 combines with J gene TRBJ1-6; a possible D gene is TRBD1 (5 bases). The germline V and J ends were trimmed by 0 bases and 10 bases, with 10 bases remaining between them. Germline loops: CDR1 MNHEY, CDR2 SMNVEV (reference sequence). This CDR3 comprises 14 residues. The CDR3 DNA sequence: TGTGCCAGCAGTTTATCTCCAGGGAGGTCACCCCTCCACTTT. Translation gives CASSLSPGRSPLHF.

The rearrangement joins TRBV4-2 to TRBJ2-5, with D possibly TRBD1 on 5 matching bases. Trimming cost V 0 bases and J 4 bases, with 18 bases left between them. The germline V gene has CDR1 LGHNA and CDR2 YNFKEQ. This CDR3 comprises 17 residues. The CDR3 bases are TGTGCCAGCAGCCAAGATCAATTCTTACAGGCCCCAGAGACCCAGTACTTC. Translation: CASSQDQFLQAPETQYF.

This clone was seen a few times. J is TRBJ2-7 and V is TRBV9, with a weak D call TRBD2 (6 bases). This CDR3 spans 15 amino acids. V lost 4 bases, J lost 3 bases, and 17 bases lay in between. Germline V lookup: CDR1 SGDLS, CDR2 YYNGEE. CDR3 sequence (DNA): TGTGCCAGCAGCACCGGGGGTAGCGGAGACTACGAGCAGTACTTC. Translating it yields CASSTGGSGDYEQYF.

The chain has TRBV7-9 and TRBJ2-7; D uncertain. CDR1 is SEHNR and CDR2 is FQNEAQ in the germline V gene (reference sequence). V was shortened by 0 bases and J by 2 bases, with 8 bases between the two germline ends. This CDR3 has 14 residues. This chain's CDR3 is CASSLAVVPYEQYF. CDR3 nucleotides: TGTGCCAGCAGCTTAGCCGTGGTCCCCTACGAGCAGTACTTC.

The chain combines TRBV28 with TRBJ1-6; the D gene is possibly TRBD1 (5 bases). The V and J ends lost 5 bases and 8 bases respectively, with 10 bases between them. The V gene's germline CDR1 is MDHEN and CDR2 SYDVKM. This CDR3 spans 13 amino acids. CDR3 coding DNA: TGTGCCAGCAGTATCAGGGATTATTCACCCCTCCACTTT. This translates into CASSIRDYSPLHF.

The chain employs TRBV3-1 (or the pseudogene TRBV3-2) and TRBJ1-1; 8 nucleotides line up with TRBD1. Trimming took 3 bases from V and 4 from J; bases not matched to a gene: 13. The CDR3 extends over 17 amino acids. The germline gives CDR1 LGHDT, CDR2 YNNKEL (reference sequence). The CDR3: CASSHWARWTGPTEAFF. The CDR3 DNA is TGTGCCAGCAGCCATTGGGCAAGATGGACAGGGCCCACTGAAGCTTTCTTT.

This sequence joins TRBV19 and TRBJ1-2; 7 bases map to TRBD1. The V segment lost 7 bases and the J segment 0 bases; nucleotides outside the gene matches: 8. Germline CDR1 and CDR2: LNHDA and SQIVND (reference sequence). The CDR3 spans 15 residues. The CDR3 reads CASKKGQQANYGYTF. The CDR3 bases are TGTGCCAGTAAAAAGGGACAGCAAGCTAACTATGGCTACACCTTC.

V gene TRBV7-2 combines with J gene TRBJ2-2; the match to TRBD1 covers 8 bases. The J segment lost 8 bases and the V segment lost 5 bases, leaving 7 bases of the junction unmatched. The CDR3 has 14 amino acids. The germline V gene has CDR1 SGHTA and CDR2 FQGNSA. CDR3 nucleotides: TGTGCCAGCAGCCTCGAGGACAGGGCTGGGGAGCTGTTTTTT. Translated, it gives CASSLEDRAGELFF.

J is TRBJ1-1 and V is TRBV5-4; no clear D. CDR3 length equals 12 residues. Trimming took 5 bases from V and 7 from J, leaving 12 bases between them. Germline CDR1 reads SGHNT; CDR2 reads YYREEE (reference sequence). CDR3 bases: TGTGCCAGCAGATCGGGAGGGAGTGAAGCTTTCTTT. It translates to CASRSGGSEAFF.

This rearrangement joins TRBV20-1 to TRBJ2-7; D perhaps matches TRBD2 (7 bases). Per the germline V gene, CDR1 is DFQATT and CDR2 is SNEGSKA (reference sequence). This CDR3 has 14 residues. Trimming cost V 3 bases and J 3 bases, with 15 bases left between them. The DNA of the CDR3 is TGCAGTGCTAGTAAAGGGGGGGATATCTACGAGCAGTACTTC. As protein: CSASKGGDIYEQYF.

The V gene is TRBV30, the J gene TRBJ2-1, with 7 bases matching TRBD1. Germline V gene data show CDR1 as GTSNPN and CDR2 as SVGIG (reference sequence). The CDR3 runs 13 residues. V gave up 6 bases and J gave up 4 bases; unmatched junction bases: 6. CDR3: CACRGQSYNEQFF. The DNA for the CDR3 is TGTGCCTGCCGGGGACAGAGTTACAATGAGCAGTTCTTC.

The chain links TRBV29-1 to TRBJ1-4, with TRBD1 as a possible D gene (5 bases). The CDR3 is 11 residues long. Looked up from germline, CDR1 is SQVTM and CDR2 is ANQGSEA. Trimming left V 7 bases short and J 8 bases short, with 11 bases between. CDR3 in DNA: TGCAGCGCCCCTAAGGGGGAAAAACTGTTTTTT. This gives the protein CSAPKGEKLFF.

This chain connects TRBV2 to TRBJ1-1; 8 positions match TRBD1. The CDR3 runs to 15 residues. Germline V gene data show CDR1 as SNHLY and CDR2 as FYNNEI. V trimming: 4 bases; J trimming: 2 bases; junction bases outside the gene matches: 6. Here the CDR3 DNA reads TGTGCCAGCAGTGGTCAGGGGGCGCTTAACACTGAAGCTTTCTTT. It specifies CASSGQGALNTEAFF.